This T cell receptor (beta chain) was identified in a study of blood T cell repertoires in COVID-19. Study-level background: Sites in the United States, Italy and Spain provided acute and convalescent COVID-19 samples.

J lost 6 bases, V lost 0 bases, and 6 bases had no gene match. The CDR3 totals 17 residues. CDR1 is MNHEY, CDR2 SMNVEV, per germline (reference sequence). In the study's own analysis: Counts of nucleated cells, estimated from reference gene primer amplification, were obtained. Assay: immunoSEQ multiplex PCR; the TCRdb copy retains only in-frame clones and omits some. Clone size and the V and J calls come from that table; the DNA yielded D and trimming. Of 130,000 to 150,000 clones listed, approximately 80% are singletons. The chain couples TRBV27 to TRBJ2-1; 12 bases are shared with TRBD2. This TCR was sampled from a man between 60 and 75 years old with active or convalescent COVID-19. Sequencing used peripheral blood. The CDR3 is CASSLSPASGRANEQFF. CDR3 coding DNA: TGTGCCAGCAGTTTATCTCCGGCTAGCGGGAGGGCCAATGAGCAGTTCTTC.